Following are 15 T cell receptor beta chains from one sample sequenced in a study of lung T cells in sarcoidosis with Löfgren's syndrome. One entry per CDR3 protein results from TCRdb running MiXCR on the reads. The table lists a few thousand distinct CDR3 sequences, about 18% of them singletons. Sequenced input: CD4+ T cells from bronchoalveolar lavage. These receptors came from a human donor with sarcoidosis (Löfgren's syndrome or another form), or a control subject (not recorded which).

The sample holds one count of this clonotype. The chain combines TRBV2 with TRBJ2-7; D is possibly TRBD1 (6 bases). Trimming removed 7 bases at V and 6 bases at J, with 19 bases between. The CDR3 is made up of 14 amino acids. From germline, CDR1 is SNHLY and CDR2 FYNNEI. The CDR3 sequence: CASTGFGGGGEQYF. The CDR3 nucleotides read TGTGCCAGCACAGGATTTGGGGGCGGTGGCGAGCAGTACTTC. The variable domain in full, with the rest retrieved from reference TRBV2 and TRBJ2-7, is EPEVTQTPSHQVTQMGQEVILRCVPISNHLYFYWYRQILGQKVEFLVSFYNNEISEKSEIFDDQFSVERPDGSNFTLKIRSTKLEDSAMYFCASTGFGGGGEQYFGPGTRLTVT.

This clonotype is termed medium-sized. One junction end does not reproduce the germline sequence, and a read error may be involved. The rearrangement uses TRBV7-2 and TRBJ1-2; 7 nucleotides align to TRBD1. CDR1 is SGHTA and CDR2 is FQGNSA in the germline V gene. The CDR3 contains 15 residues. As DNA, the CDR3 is TGTGCCAGCAGCCTAGCCGGAGGGACAGACTATGGCTACACCTTC. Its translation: CASSLAGGTDYGYTF.

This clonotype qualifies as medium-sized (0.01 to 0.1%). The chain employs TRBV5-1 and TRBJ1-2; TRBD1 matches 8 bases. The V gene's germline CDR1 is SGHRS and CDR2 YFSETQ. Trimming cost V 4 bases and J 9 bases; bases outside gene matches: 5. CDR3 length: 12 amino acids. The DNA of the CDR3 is TGCGCCAGCAGCCTGGACAGGGCCAGCTACACCTTC. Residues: CASSLDRASYTF. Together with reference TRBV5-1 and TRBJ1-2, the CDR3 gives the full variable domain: KAGVTQTPRYLIKTRGQQVTLSCSPISGHRSVSWYQQTPGQGLQFLFEYFSETQRNKGNFPGRFSGRQFSNSRSEMNVSTLELGDSALYLCASSLDRASYTFGSGTRLTVV.

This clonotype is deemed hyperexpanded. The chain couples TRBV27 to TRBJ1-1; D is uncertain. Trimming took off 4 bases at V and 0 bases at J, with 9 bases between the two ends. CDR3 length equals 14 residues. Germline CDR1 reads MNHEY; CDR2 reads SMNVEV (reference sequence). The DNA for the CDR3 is TGTGCCAGCAGTTCTCGGAGTATGAACACTGAAGCTTTCTTT. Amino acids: CASSSRSMNTEAFF.

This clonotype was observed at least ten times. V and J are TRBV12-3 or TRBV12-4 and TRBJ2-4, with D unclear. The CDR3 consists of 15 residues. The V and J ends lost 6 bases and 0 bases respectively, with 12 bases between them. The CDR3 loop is CASRLSSIAKNIQYF. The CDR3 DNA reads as TGTGCCAGCAGGCTAAGTTCGATAGCCAAAAACATTCAGTACTTC.

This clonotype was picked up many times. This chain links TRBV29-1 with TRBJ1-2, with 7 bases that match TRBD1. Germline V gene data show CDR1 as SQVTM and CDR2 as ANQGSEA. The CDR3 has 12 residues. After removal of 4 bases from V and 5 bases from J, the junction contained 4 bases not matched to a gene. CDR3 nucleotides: TGCAGCGTTGCGGGACAGCTATATGGCTACACCTTC. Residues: CSVAGQLYGYTF.

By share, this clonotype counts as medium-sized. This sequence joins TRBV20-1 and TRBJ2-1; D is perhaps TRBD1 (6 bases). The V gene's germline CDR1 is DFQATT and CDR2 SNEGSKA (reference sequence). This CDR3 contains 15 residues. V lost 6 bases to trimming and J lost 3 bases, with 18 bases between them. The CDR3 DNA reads TGCAGTGCCCGCCGATTGCAGGGGTTCTACAATGAGCAGTTCTTC. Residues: CSARRLQGFYNEQFF.

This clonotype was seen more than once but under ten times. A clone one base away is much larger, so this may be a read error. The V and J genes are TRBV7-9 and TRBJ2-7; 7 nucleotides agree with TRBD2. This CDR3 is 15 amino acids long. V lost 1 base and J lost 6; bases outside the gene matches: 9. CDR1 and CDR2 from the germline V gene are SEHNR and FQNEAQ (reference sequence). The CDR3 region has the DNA TGTGCCAGCAGCTTAGAAGCGGGGACCGGACGCGAGCAGTACTTC. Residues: CASSLEAGTGREQYF.

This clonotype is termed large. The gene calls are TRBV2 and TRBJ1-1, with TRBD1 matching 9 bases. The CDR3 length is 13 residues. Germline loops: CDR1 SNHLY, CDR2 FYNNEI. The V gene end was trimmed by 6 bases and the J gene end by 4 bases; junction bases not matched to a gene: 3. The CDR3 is CASRVTGGTEAFF. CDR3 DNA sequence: TGTGCCAGCAGGGTGACAGGGGGCACTGAAGCTTTCTTT.

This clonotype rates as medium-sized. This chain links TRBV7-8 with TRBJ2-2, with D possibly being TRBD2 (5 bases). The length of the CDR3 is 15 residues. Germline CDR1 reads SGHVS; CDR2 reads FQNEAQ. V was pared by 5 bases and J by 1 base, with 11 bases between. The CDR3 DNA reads TGTGCCAGCAGCCGACTCCGGGGGAACACCGGGGAGCTGTTTTTT. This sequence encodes CASSRLRGNTGELFF.

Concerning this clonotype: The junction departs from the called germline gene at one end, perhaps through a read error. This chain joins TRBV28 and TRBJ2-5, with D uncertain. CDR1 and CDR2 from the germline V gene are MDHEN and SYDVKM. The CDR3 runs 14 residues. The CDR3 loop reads CASSFPDPPVTQYF. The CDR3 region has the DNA TGTGCCAGCAGTTTTCCGGACCCCCCCGTGACCCAATACTTC. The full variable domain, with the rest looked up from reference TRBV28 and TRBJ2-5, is DVKVTQSSRYLVKRTGEKVFLECVQDMDHENMFWYRQDPGLGLRLIYFSYDVKMKEKGDIPEGYSVSREKKERFSLILESASTNQTSMYLCASSFPDPPVTQYFGPGTRLLVL.

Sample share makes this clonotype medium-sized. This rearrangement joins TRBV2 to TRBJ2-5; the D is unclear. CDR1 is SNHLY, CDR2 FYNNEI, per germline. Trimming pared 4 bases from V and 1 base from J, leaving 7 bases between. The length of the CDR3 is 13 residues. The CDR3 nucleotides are TGTGCCAGCAGTGGCCAGAGCCAAGAGACCCAGTACTTC. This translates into CASSGQSQETQYF. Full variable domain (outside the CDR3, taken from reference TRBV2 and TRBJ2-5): EPEVTQTPSHQVTQMGQEVILRCVPISNHLYFYWYRQILGQKVEFLVSFYNNEISEKSEIFDDQFSVERPDGSNFTLKIRSTKLEDSAMYFCASSGQSQETQYFGPGTRLLVL.

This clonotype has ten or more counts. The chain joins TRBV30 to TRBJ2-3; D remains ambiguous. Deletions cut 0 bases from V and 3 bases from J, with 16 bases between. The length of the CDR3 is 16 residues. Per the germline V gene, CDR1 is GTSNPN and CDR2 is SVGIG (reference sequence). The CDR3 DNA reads TGTGCCTGGAGTGTTCCAGACGCCATGGAAACAGATACGCAGTATTTT. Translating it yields CAWSVPDAMETDTQYF.

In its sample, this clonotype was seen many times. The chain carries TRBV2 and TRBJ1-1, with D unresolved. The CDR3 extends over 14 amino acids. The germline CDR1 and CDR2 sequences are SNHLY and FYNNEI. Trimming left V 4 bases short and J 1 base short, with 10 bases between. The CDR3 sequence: CASSGAIGNTEAFF. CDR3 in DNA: TGTGCCAGCAGTGGAGCAATAGGGAACACTGAAGCTTTCTTT.

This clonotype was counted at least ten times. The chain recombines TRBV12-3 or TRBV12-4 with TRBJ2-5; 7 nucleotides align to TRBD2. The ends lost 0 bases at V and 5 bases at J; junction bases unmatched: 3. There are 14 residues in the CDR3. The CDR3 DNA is TGTGCCAGCAGTTTAGCCGGGGGGATGGAGACCCAGTACTTC. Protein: CASSLAGGMETQYF.